Listed below are T cell receptor beta chains from one sample, sequenced in a study of blood T cell repertoires in COVID-19. TCRdb keeps only in-frame clones here, not all; method: immunoSEQ multiplex PCR. The sample contains about 54,000 clones, roughly nine tenths of which appear only once. Sequencing was done on a sample of peripheral blood. The receptors derive from a middle-aged woman with active COVID-19. The CDR3 runs from the conserved cysteine through the conserved F or W. Each record gives: D gene, clone size, V gene, J gene, CDR3 DNA, CDR3 protein. A D gene is named only where the DNA matches it firmly. Clone sizes are given selectively: once, few, many, or a class where the clone is expanded.

d_call: TRBD1; clone_size: NA; v_call: TRBV9; j_call: TRBJ1-2; cdr3_nt: TGTGCCAGCAGCCAAATTGGGGGACAGGGGGCGAATGGCTACACCTTC; cdr3_aa: CASSQIGGQGANGYTF
d_call: NA; clone_size: NA; v_call: TRBV11-3; j_call: TRBJ1-2; cdr3_nt: TGTGCCAGCAGCTCCCCCACACAGGGCCCTAACTATGGCTACACCTTC; cdr3_aa: CASSSPTQGPNYGYTF
d_call: TRBD1; clone_size: once; v_call: TRBV7-3; j_call: TRBJ2-7; cdr3_nt: TGTGCCAGCAGCCCGTTTAGGACAGGGCCGCACGAGCAGTACTTC; cdr3_aa: CASSPFRTGPHEQYF
d_call: TRBD1; clone_size: NA; v_call: TRBV15; j_call: TRBJ2-1; cdr3_nt: TGTGCCACCAGCAGGCCGACAGGGGGATTGTCCTACAATGAGCAGTTCTTC; cdr3_aa: CATSRPTGGLSYNEQFF
d_call: NA; clone_size: NA; v_call: TRBV3-1/TRBV3-2; j_call: TRBJ2-7; cdr3_nt: TGTGCCAGCACGGGACTGCTTCACGAGCAGTACTTC; cdr3_aa: CASTGLLHEQYF
d_call: NA; clone_size: NA; v_call: TRBV9; j_call: TRBJ1-2; cdr3_nt: TGTGCCAGCAGCGAGGGAGACCGGGCCGCGCATAATGGGTTTTATGGCTACACCTTC; cdr3_aa: CASSEGDRAAHNGFYGYTF
d_call: NA; clone_size: NA; v_call: TRBV28; j_call: TRBJ1-3; cdr3_nt: TGTGCCAGCAGTTCCGACAGATTCTCTGGAAACACCATATATTTT; cdr3_aa: CASSSDRFSGNTIYF
d_call: TRBD1; clone_size: NA; v_call: TRBV28; j_call: TRBJ1-2; cdr3_nt: TGTGCCAGCAGTTGGACAGGGGCCTATGGCTACACCTTC; cdr3_aa: CASSWTGAYGYTF
d_call: TRBD1; clone_size: NA; v_call: TRBV29-1; j_call: TRBJ1-2; cdr3_nt: TGCAGCGTGACCCAAACAGGGGACTATGGCTACACCTTC; cdr3_aa: CSVTQTGDYGYTF
d_call: NA; clone_size: NA; v_call: TRBV7-3; j_call: TRBJ1-5; cdr3_nt: TGTGCCAGCAGTGACAGCAGGCCCCAGCATTTT; cdr3_aa: CASSDSRPQHF
d_call: NA; clone_size: once; v_call: TRBV11-2; j_call: TRBJ1-1; cdr3_nt: TGTGCCAGCAGCCGGATCAGGGGAAACACTGAAGCTTTCTTT; cdr3_aa: CASSRIRGNTEAFF
d_call: TRBD1; clone_size: NA; v_call: TRBV20-1; j_call: TRBJ2-3; cdr3_nt: TGCAGTGCTAGTGTGATCGGACAGGGTGGTACAGATACGCAGTATTTT; cdr3_aa: CSASVIGQGGTDTQYF
d_call: NA; clone_size: few; v_call: TRBV5-6; j_call: TRBJ1-1; cdr3_nt: TGTGCCAGCAGCGCCCGGTCGAAGGGGCGATCTGAAGCTTTCTTT; cdr3_aa: CASSARSKGRSEAFF
d_call: TRBD1; clone_size: NA; v_call: TRBV2; j_call: TRBJ1-1; cdr3_nt: TGTGCCAGCAGTGAGTATAGGACAGGGTGGTGGAACACTGAAGCTTTCTTT; cdr3_aa: CASSEYRTGWWNTEAFF
d_call: NA; clone_size: NA; v_call: TRBV3-1/TRBV3-2; j_call: TRBJ1-1; cdr3_nt: TGTGCCAGCCGACGAGGGCGATACACTGAAGCTTTCTTT; cdr3_aa: CASRRGRYTEAFF
d_call: NA; clone_size: NA; v_call: TRBV9; j_call: TRBJ2-3; cdr3_nt: TGTGCCAGCAGCCCCCGGGCAGGGTCGGCAGATACGCAGTATTTT; cdr3_aa: CASSPRAGSADTQYF
d_call: NA; clone_size: NA; v_call: TRBV15; j_call: TRBJ1-6; cdr3_nt: TGTGCCACCAGCAGGGATACAGGGAAATCACCCCTCCACTTT; cdr3_aa: CATSRDTGKSPLHF
d_call: NA; clone_size: NA; v_call: TRBV29-1; j_call: TRBJ2-2; cdr3_nt: TGCAGCGTGACCCGGGACACCGGGGAGCTGTTTTTT; cdr3_aa: CSVTRDTGELFF
d_call: NA; clone_size: once; v_call: TRBV29-1; j_call: TRBJ1-3; cdr3_nt: TGCAGCGTTGAAGATGGACAGATCTCTGGAAACACCATATATTTT; cdr3_aa: CSVEDGQISGNTIYF
d_call: NA; clone_size: NA; v_call: TRBV9; j_call: TRBJ1-1; cdr3_nt: TGTGCCAGCAGCCCTAACAGGGTGATGAACACTGAAGCTTTCTTT; cdr3_aa: CASSPNRVMNTEAFF
d_call: TRBD2; clone_size: NA; v_call: TRBV5-8; j_call: TRBJ2-1; cdr3_nt: TGTGCCAGCAGCTTGGATGTAGCGGGGGCCTACAATGAGCAGTTCTTC; cdr3_aa: CASSLDVAGAYNEQFF
d_call: NA; clone_size: NA; v_call: TRBV12-3/TRBV12-4; j_call: TRBJ1-1; cdr3_nt: TGTGCCAGCAGCAAGCTAGGAACTGAAGCTTTCTTT; cdr3_aa: CASSKLGTEAFF
d_call: NA; clone_size: NA; v_call: TRBV20-1; j_call: TRBJ2-3; cdr3_nt: TGCAGTGCTAGTACTAGCACCCACACAGATACGCAGTATTTT; cdr3_aa: CSASTSTHTDTQYF
d_call: TRBD1; clone_size: NA; v_call: TRBV19; j_call: TRBJ1-1; cdr3_nt: TGTGCCAGTAGTATAGGGAGGACAGGGTATGTTTCGGCTTTCTTT; cdr3_aa: CASSIGRTGYVSAFF
d_call: TRBD1; clone_size: NA; v_call: TRBV11-2; j_call: TRBJ1-2; cdr3_nt: TGTGCCAGCAGCACCCCGGGACAGCTCTATGGCTACACCTTC; cdr3_aa: CASSTPGQLYGYTF
d_call: TRBD2; clone_size: NA; v_call: TRBV29-1; j_call: TRBJ2-3; cdr3_nt: TGCAGCGTTCCTACGGGGGGAGGGACTGGCACAGATACGCAGTATTTT; cdr3_aa: CSVPTGGGTGTDTQYF
d_call: NA; clone_size: NA; v_call: TRBV11-2; j_call: TRBJ1-2; cdr3_nt: TGTGCCAGCAGCTTAGCAAGGGGAGGGACCTATGGCTACACCTTC; cdr3_aa: CASSLARGGTYGYTF
d_call: NA; clone_size: NA; v_call: TRBV21-1; j_call: TRBJ2-5; cdr3_nt: TGTGCCAGCAGCAAAGCGCTTTCACGGGGGACTAGCGTTTTGGAGACCCAGTACTTC; cdr3_aa: CASSKALSRGTSVLETQYF
d_call: NA; clone_size: few; v_call: TRBV5-1; j_call: TRBJ2-3; cdr3_nt: TGCGCCAGCAGCTTTAAAAAGGAAAGGGGTACGCAGTATTTT; cdr3_aa: CASSFKKERGTQYF
d_call: NA; clone_size: NA; v_call: TRBV5-4; j_call: TRBJ2-2; cdr3_nt: TGTGCCAGCAGCTTGGGTCGGGAAATGACATTCGGGGAGCTGTTTTTT; cdr3_aa: CASSLGREMTFGELFF
d_call: TRBD1; clone_size: NA; v_call: TRBV5-5; j_call: TRBJ2-2; cdr3_nt: TGTGCCAGCAGTTTTCTGACAGGGCTGGGCGGGGAGCTGTTTTTT; cdr3_aa: CASSFLTGLGGELFF
d_call: NA; clone_size: few; v_call: TRBV3-1/TRBV3-2; j_call: TRBJ2-3; cdr3_nt: TGTGCCAGCAGCCCGACGGCAGCCCCTGGTAGGGGGGGGCCGGGCAATACGCAGTATTTT; cdr3_aa: CASSPTAAPGRGGPGNTQYF
d_call: NA; clone_size: NA; v_call: TRBV29-1; j_call: TRBJ1-2; cdr3_nt: TGCAGCGTTGGGCGGGGGTCAAACTATGGCTACACCTTC; cdr3_aa: CSVGRGSNYGYTF
d_call: TRBD1; clone_size: NA; v_call: TRBV27; j_call: TRBJ1-3; cdr3_nt: TGTGCCAGCAGTCCTTTCCTCGCAGGGGGAGTAAACACCATATATTTT; cdr3_aa: CASSPFLAGGVNTIYF
d_call: NA; clone_size: NA; v_call: TRBV2; j_call: TRBJ1-1; cdr3_nt: TGTGCCAGCAGTGAGACCCGGGGGTGGAACACTGAAGCTTTCTTT; cdr3_aa: CASSETRGWNTEAFF
d_call: TRBD1; clone_size: NA; v_call: TRBV14; j_call: TRBJ2-7; cdr3_nt: TGTGCCAGCAGCAGAGACAGGGTAAGGAACGAGCAGTACTTC; cdr3_aa: CASSRDRVRNEQYF
d_call: NA; clone_size: NA; v_call: TRBV6-5; j_call: TRBJ1-2; cdr3_nt: TGTGCCAGCACCCGGGGGAGCGCTAACTATGGCTACACCTTC; cdr3_aa: CASTRGSANYGYTF
d_call: NA; clone_size: NA; v_call: TRBV6-5; j_call: TRBJ2-1; cdr3_nt: TGTGCCAGCAGTTCCCTCTGGGGGGGCCGCAATGAGCAGTTCTTC; cdr3_aa: CASSSLWGGRNEQFF
d_call: TRBD1; clone_size: NA; v_call: TRBV19; j_call: TRBJ2-5; cdr3_nt: TGTGCCAGTAGTAGGCAGGGGGCTTTAGAGACCCAGTACTTC; cdr3_aa: CASSRQGALETQYF
d_call: NA; clone_size: once; v_call: TRBV9; j_call: TRBJ1-3; cdr3_nt: TGTGCCAGCAGCCCCCGACAGGTGTCGACCGCCATATATTTT; cdr3_aa: CASSPRQVSTAIYF
d_call: NA; clone_size: NA; v_call: TRBV2; j_call: TRBJ1-5; cdr3_nt: TGTGCCAGCAGTGGGGTCCAGCGTAGCAATCAGCCCCAGCATTTT; cdr3_aa: CASSGVQRSNQPQHF
d_call: NA; clone_size: NA; v_call: TRBV11-3; j_call: TRBJ1-1; cdr3_nt: TGTGCCAGCAGCTTATTTTTAACAGGGATTACTGAAGCTTTCTTT; cdr3_aa: CASSLFLTGITEAFF
d_call: NA; clone_size: NA; v_call: TRBV7-2; j_call: TRBJ1-4; cdr3_nt: TGTGCCAGCAGCTTAGATAGTACGATTGGTGAAAAACTGTTTTTT; cdr3_aa: CASSLDSTIGEKLFF
d_call: TRBD1; clone_size: NA; v_call: TRBV3-1/TRBV3-2; j_call: TRBJ1-4; cdr3_nt: TGTGCCAGCAGCCAGATGACAGGGGGAGTGGAAAAACTGTTTTTT; cdr3_aa: CASSQMTGGVEKLFF
d_call: NA; clone_size: NA; v_call: TRBV10-3; j_call: TRBJ1-3; cdr3_nt: TGTGCCATCAGTGGCGGAGCGGGCCTCTCTGGAAACACCATATATTTT; cdr3_aa: CAISGGAGLSGNTIYF
d_call: NA; clone_size: NA; v_call: TRBV28; j_call: TRBJ1-4; cdr3_nt: TGTGCCAGCAGTTTACGACAGCAGGGGGAAAAACTGTTTTTT; cdr3_aa: CASSLRQQGEKLFF
d_call: NA; clone_size: NA; v_call: TRBV7-8; j_call: TRBJ2-7; cdr3_nt: TGTGCCAGCAGCAGTACGAGGGGGGGATCCTACGAGCAGTACTTC; cdr3_aa: CASSSTRGGSYEQYF
d_call: TRBD1; clone_size: NA; v_call: TRBV4-2; j_call: TRBJ1-1; cdr3_nt: TGTGCCAGCAGCCAAGAAGGGACAGGGCTCACTGAAGCTTTCTTT; cdr3_aa: CASSQEGTGLTEAFF
d_call: TRBD1; clone_size: NA; v_call: TRBV7-8; j_call: TRBJ1-5; cdr3_nt: TGTGCCAGCAGCTTAATGCCAGGGGGAAGCAATCAGCCCCAGCATTTT; cdr3_aa: CASSLMPGGSNQPQHF
d_call: TRBD2; clone_size: NA; v_call: TRBV6-1; j_call: TRBJ2-3; cdr3_nt: TGTGCCAGCAGTGAAGAGGGACTAGGAACAGATACGCAGTATTTT; cdr3_aa: CASSEEGLGTDTQYF
d_call: NA; clone_size: NA; v_call: TRBV7-9; j_call: TRBJ1-4; cdr3_nt: TGTGCCAGCAGCCTTTACGTGAGGGCAACTAATGAAAAACTGTTTTTT; cdr3_aa: CASSLYVRATNEKLFF
d_call: NA; clone_size: NA; v_call: TRBV7-9; j_call: TRBJ2-3; cdr3_nt: TGTGCCAGCAGCTTAGGGCAGAGCACAGATACGCAGTATTTT; cdr3_aa: CASSLGQSTDTQYF
d_call: NA; clone_size: NA; v_call: TRBV7-2; j_call: TRBJ2-2; cdr3_nt: TGTGCCAGCACCCGGTCAGGGGTGGATGACGGGGAGCTGTTTTTT; cdr3_aa: CASTRSGVDDGELFF
d_call: TRBD2; clone_size: NA; v_call: TRBV6-1; j_call: TRBJ2-3; cdr3_nt: TGTGCCAGCAGTGACCCGTTGAGCGCGGGGGGGGCCACAGATACGCAGTATTTT; cdr3_aa: CASSDPLSAGGATDTQYF
d_call: TRBD1; clone_size: NA; v_call: TRBV10-3; j_call: TRBJ1-1; cdr3_nt: TGTGCCATCAGCCGACAGGGAACCGACACTGAAGCTTTCTTT; cdr3_aa: CAISRQGTDTEAFF
d_call: TRBD1; clone_size: NA; v_call: TRBV5-1; j_call: TRBJ1-5; cdr3_nt: TGCGCCAGCAGCGTGGGACAGGGGGATCAGCCCCAGCATTTT; cdr3_aa: CASSVGQGDQPQHF
d_call: TRBD1; clone_size: NA; v_call: TRBV11-3; j_call: TRBJ2-3; cdr3_nt: TGTGCCAGCAGCAAAGGGACAGGGGCTGCAGATACGCAGTATTTT; cdr3_aa: CASSKGTGAADTQYF
d_call: TRBD1; clone_size: NA; v_call: TRBV3-1/TRBV3-2; j_call: TRBJ1-1; cdr3_nt: TGTGCCAGCAGCCAAGGACAGGGGAACGGGGTAGCTTTCTTT; cdr3_aa: CASSQGQGNGVAFF